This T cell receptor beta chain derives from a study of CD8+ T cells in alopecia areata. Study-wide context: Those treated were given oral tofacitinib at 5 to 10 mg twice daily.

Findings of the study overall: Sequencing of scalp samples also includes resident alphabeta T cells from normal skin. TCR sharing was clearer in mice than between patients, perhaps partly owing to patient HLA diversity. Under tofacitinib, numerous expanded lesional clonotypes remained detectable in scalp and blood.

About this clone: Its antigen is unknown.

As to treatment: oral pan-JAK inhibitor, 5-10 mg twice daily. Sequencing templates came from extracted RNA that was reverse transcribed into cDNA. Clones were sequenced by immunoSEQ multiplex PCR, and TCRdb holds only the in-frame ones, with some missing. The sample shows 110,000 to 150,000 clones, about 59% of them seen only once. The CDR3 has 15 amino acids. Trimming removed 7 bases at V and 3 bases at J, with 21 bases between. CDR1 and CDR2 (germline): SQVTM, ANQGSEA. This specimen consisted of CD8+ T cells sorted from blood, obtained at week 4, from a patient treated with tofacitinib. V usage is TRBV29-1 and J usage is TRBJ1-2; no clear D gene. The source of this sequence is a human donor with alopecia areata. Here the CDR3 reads CSAGLSDGRYYGYTF. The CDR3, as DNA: TGCAGCGCTGGACTTTCCGACGGGAGATACTATGGCTACACCTTC. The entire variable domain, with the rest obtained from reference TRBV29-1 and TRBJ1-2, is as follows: SAVISQKPSRDICQRGTSLTIQCQVDSQVTMMFWYRQQPGQSLTLIATANQGSEATYESGFVIDKFPISRPNLTFSTLTVSNMSPEDSSIYLCSAGLSDGRYYGYTFGSGTRLTVV.